This passage covers 18 T cell receptor beta chains from one sample sequenced in a study of cytomegalovirus exposure and HLA in healthy donors. Primers: 60 Vbeta forward and 13 Jbeta reverse. The repertoire was sequenced with immunoSEQ multiplex PCR; TCRdb's copy has only in-frame clones and lacks some. The table has roughly 130,000 clones, 80% to 85% seen once. Sequencing was performed on PBMCs. These receptors came from a human donor in good health.

This clone is a singleton in its sample. The DNA for the CDR3 is TGTGCCACCAGAGGGGGTACAGCAACCAGAAATTATAGCAATCAGCCCCAGCATTTT. It is translated as CATRGGTATRNYSNQPQHF. The J gene is TRBJ1-5, the V gene TRBV15; a weak D match, TRBD1 (6 bases). CDR1 LNHNV and CDR2 YYDKDF come from the germline V gene (reference sequence). The CDR3 covers 19 residues. Trimming removed 6 bases from V and 0 bases from J, with 24 bases in between.

V usage is TRBV27 and J usage is TRBJ1-4; D is ambiguous. This CDR3 spans 14 amino acids. Germline CDR1 reads MNHEY; CDR2 reads SMNVEV (reference sequence). Trimming removed 4 bases at V and 1 base at J, with 7 bases between. The CDR3 sequence: CASSYTVTNEKLFF. The CDR3 DNA follows: TGTGCCAGCAGTTATACGGTAACTAATGAAAAACTGTTTTTT.

V gene TRBV7-3 combines with J gene TRBJ1-3, with D tentatively TRBD1 (6 bases). The germline V gene encodes CDR1 SGHTA and CDR2 FQGTGA. V was trimmed by 5 bases and J by 0 bases, leaving 23 bases between them. The CDR3 is made up of 19 amino acids. CDR3 nucleotide sequence: TGTGCCAGCAGCCTAAAGGAAAACAGGGAACTGTTCTCTGGAAACACCATATATTTT. Protein: CASSLKENRELFSGNTIYF.

V gene TRBV14 combines with J gene TRBJ1-2, with D unclear. The CDR3 runs 13 residues. CDR1 and CDR2 (germline): SGHDN, FVKESK. The V end was cut by 2 bases, the J end by 8 bases, with 12 bases between. CDR3 residues: CASSQRGQVGYTF. The CDR3 DNA reads as TGTGCCAGCAGCCAAAGAGGGCAGGTCGGCTACACCTTC.

CDR3: CATSGDRDEKLFF. CDR3 DNA: TGTGCCACGTCGGGGGACAGGGATGAAAAACTGTTTTTT. The rearrangement joins TRBV19 to TRBJ1-4, with 9 bases lining up with TRBD1. With 10 bases clipped from V and 6 bases from J, the junction kept 6 bases outside the gene matches. Germline-derived CDR1 and CDR2 are LNHDA and SQIVND (reference sequence). The CDR3 extends over 13 amino acids. Full variable domain (outside the CDR3, taken from reference TRBV19 and TRBJ1-4): DGGITQSPKYLFRKEGQNVTLSCEQNLNHDAMYWYRQDPGQGLRLIYYSQIVNDFQKGDIAEGYSVSREKKESFPLTVTSAQKNPTAFYLCATSGDRDEKLFFGSGTQLSVL.

This chain links TRBV4-1 with TRBJ2-7; D uncertain. Germline-derived CDR1 and CDR2 are MGHRA and YSYEKL. The CDR3 is 14 residues long. V was shortened by 1 base and J by 0 bases, with 7 bases between the two germline ends. CDR3 DNA sequence: TGCGCCAGCAGCCAAGGTCCCCTCTCCTACGAGCAGTACTTC. This gives the protein CASSQGPLSYEQYF.

This clone was seen a few times. CDR3 sequence reads: CASSLGQVNTEAFF. The CDR3 region has the DNA TGTGCCAGCAGCTTGGGCCAGGTGAACACTGAAGCTTTCTTT. This chain links TRBV7-9 with TRBJ1-1; D call uncertain. Germline-derived CDR1 and CDR2 are SEHNR and FQNEAQ (reference sequence). This CDR3 is 14 amino acids long. Trimming pared 3 bases from V and 0 bases from J, leaving 8 bases between.

CDR3 nucleotide sequence: TGCGCCAGCAGTCAATCCCCGGAGGGTCTGGGGTGGGTTGAAGCTTTCTTT. Translating gives CASSQSPEGLGWVEAFF. The V and J genes are TRBV23-1 and TRBJ1-1; D is unclear. TRBV23-1 is an open reading frame whose function is uncertain. This CDR3 has 17 residues. V lost 0 bases to trimming and J lost 7 bases, with 21 bases between them.

This chain joins TRBV5-1 and TRBJ2-1, with 9 bases lining up with TRBD1. CDR3 length: 16 residues. Germline-derived CDR1 and CDR2 are SGHRS and YFSETQ. The V segment lost 7 bases and the J segment 1 base; nucleotides outside the gene matches: 9. For the CDR3, the DNA is TGCGCCAGCGGATCCCCAGGGACAGGGTCCTACAATGAGCAGTTCTTC. As protein: CASGSPGTGSYNEQFF.

This clone showed up just once. Mismatch with germline at one junction end may stem from a read error. The chain joins TRBV29-1 to TRBJ1-1, with D possibly TRBD1 on 6 matching bases. In germline, CDR1 is SQVTM, CDR2 ANQGSEA. The CDR3 is 13 amino acids. DNA of the CDR3: TGCAGCGTCGAAGGCAGGGGCTCGGCTGAAGCTTTCTTT. It codes for CSVEGRGSAEAFF.

The gene calls are TRBV11-2 and TRBJ2-6, with 7 bases lining up with TRBD1. The CDR3 contains 19 residues. V gave up 3 bases and J gave up 2 bases; unmatched junction bases: 13. In germline, CDR1 is SGHAT, CDR2 FQNNGV. The CDR3 sequence: CASSFSTTGPRAGANVLTF. The CDR3 DNA reads TGTGCCAGCAGCTTCTCTACGACAGGGCCCAGGGCTGGGGCCAACGTCCTGACTTTC.

The rearrangement links TRBV7-2 to TRBJ2-1; 8 bases are shared with TRBD2. V lost 10 bases to trimming and J lost 7 bases; unmatched junction nucleotides: 15. In germline, CDR1 is SGHTA, CDR2 FQGNSA. This CDR3 has 15 amino acids. The CDR3 DNA reads as TGTGCCACTTCATATCGACCGGGACTAGTAAATGAGCAGTTCTTC. It translates to CATSYRPGLVNEQFF.

The V call is TRBV6-6, the J call TRBJ2-1; 12 nucleotides align to TRBD2. V lost 4 bases, J lost 10 bases, and 2 bases stayed unmatched. Per germline, CDR1 MNHNY and CDR2 SVGAGI (reference sequence). This CDR3 is built from 13 residues. The CDR3 loop is CASSSLAGGEQFF. The CDR3 DNA is TGTGCCAGCAGTTCGCTAGCGGGGGGGGAGCAGTTCTTC.

This chain connects TRBV4-1 to TRBJ1-2, with a weak D call TRBD1 (5 bases). CDR3 length: 14 residues. Trimming cost V 4 bases and J 7 bases, with 16 bases left between them. The V gene's germline CDR1 is MGHRA and CDR2 YSYEKL. CDR3: CASSPSGGSRGYTF. The DNA of the CDR3 is TGCGCCAGCAGCCCCTCGGGGGGTTCGCGTGGCTACACCTTC.

CDR3 DNA: TGTGCCAGCAGCTTAGCTAGACAGGGACATACGCAGTATTTT. It is translated as CASSLARQGHTQYF. The chain combines TRBV7-2 with TRBJ2-3; 7 nucleotides line up with TRBD1. The trim removed 0 bases at V and 7 bases at J, leaving 4 bases unmatched. CDR3 length: 14 residues. Germline CDR1 SGHTA, CDR2 FQGNSA. Combining the CDR3 with reference TRBV7-2 and TRBJ2-3 gives the whole variable domain GAGVSQSPSNKVTEKGKDVELRCDPISGHTALYWYRQSLGQGLEFLIYFQGNSAPDKSGLPSDRFSAERTGGSVSTLTIQRTQQEDSAVYLCASSLARQGHTQYFGPGTRLTVL.

The CDR3 region is CASSVRQGYGYTF. CDR3 sequence (DNA): TGTGCCAGCAGTGTAAGGCAGGGCTATGGCTACACCTTC. The gene calls are TRBV6-1 and TRBJ1-2, with TRBD1 as a possible D gene (5 bases). The length of the CDR3 is 13 residues. Germline CDR1 and CDR2: MNHNS and SASEGT. Between the trimmed V and J ends, which lost 4 bases and 4 bases, there was a span of 10 bases.

J is TRBJ2-5 and V is TRBV2, with D possibly matching TRBD1 (5 bases). The CDR3 contains 13 residues. V lost 10 bases, J lost 2 bases, and 14 bases lay in between. Germline V gene lookup returns CDR1 SNHLY and CDR2 FYNNEI. The CDR3 sequence: CATGKSIQETQYF. CDR3 in DNA: TGTGCCACAGGGAAGTCTATTCAAGAGACCCAGTACTTC.

The chain carries TRBV6-6 and TRBJ2-7; 10 nucleotides agree with TRBD1. The length of the CDR3 is 13 residues. From germline, CDR1 is MNHNY and CDR2 SVGAGI (reference sequence). Unmatched junction bases numbered 3, after V lost 7 bases and J lost 3 bases. The CDR3 here is CASNRDRGYEQYF. CDR3 in DNA: TGTGCCAGCAACCGGGACAGGGGCTACGAGCAGTACTTC.